The 3 T cell receptor beta chains reported below all come from one sample, sequenced in a study of T cell responses to AZD1222 COVID-19 vaccine. Libraries were prepared by immunoSEQ multiplex PCR; TCRdb keeps only in-frame clonotypes and omits some of them. The sample contains 150,000 to 200,000 clones, 90% to 95% of which appear only once. This specimen was peripheral blood, taken on day 0 of AZD1222 vaccination. The source of these receptors is an adult in good health.

CDR3 in DNA: TGCGCCAGTAGGGGGACACCAAACACCTACGAGCAGTACTTC. It is translated as CASRGTPNTYEQYF. This chain uses TRBV5-1 with TRBJ2-7; possibly TRBD1 for D (6 bases). There are 14 residues in the CDR3. Germline V CDR1 and CDR2: SGHRS, YFSETQ. Trimming pared 8 bases from V and 2 bases from J, leaving 17 bases between.

The chain uses TRBV5-1 and TRBJ2-1, with TRBD2 matching over 12 bases. Germline-derived CDR1 and CDR2 are SGHRS and YFSETQ. V gave up 3 bases and J gave up 9 bases; unmatched junction bases: 7. This CDR3 spans 15 amino acids. This chain's CDR3 is CASSSSSGGVGEQFF. The CDR3 DNA reads TGCGCCAGCAGCTCCTCTAGCGGGGGGGTTGGTGAGCAGTTCTTC.

This chain links TRBV4-1 with TRBJ1-5, with D perhaps matching TRBD1 (5 bases). The CDR3 totals 15 residues. Germline V lookup: CDR1 MGHRA, CDR2 YSYEKL. Trimming stripped 1 base from V and 1 base from J, with 8 bases between. The CDR3 DNA reads TGCGCCAGCAGCCAAGTGGGGCAAAGCAATCAGCCCCAGCATTTT. This translates into CASSQVGQSNQPQHF.